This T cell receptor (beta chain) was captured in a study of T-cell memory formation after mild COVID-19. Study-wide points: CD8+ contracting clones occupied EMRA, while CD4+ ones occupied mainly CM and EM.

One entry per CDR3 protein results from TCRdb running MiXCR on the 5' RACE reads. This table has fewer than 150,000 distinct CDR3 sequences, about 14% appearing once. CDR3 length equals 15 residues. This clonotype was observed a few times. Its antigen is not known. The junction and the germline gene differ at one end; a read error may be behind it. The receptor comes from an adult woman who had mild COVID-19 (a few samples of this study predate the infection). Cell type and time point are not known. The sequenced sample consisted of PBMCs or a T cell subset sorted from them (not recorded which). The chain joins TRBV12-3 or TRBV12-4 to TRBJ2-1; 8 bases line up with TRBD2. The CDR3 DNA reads TGTGCCATCAGTTTAACTAGCGGATTCAACAATGAGCAGTTCTTC. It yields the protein CAISLTSGFNNEQFF.